This TCR beta chain was documented in a study of spatial heterogeneity in lung cancer. Notes on the study in general: Expanded intratumoral alpha and beta TCR counts tracked tumor mutation counts.

The time point here: sample taken at primary tumor resection. In germline, CDR1 is WSHSY, CDR2 SAAADI. The CDR3 is made up of 15 amino acids. The V segment lost 5 bases and the J segment 1 base; nucleotides outside the gene matches: 5. TCRdb used MiXCR to reprocess the 5' RACE reads, holding one entry per CDR3 protein. In the table there are 5,100 or so distinct CDR3 sequences, 3.5% to 4% of which are singletons. In its sample, this clonotype was seen many times. Antigen specificity is unknown. The clonotype comes from a female donor with early-stage non-small cell lung cancer. The chain has TRBV10-2 and TRBJ1-5; TRBD1 agrees at 7 bases. Here the sequenced sample was lung tumor tissue, taken at surgery. The CDR3 here is CASSKGTVSNQPQHF. Written as DNA, the CDR3 is TGCGCCAGCAGTAAGGGGACAGTAAGCAATCAGCCCCAGCATTTT.